Below, 17 T cell receptor beta chains from the same sample are listed, as sequenced in a study of control samples from healthy donors and cancer patients. TCRdb's copy holds only in-frame clones and misses some; the assay was immunoSEQ multiplex PCR. The sample has roughly 120,000 clones; approximately 89% are singletons. What was sequenced was blood. Receptors originate from a man aged 35 to 55 in good health.

The V and J genes are TRBV6-5 and TRBJ1-2; no clear D gene. Germline V gene sequence: CDR1 MNHEY, CDR2 SVGAGI. V was clipped by 0 bases and J by 8 bases, with 16 bases between them. The length of the CDR3 is 15 residues. The CDR3 coding sequence is TGTGCCAGCAGTTACTCGAGTGCCCGCCAAGGAGGCTACACCTTC. This encodes CASSYSSARQGGYTF.

This clone was detected only once. This chain uses TRBV4-3 with TRBJ2-3, with a possible D match to TRBD2 (6 bases). The CDR3 loop spans 14 amino acids. The ends were cut back, 6 bases at V and 5 bases at J, with 15 bases in the middle. CDR1 is LGHNA and CDR2 is YSLEER in the germline V gene. In DNA, the CDR3 is TGCGCCAGCAGACCGGGACTGACTATAGATACGCAGTATTTT. This codes for CASRPGLTIDTQYF.

The chain carries TRBV9 and TRBJ2-5, with D perhaps being TRBD1 or TRBD2 (7 bases each). Trimming cost V 4 bases and J 2 bases, with 24 bases left between them. Germline V gives CDR1 SGDLS, CDR2 YYNGEE. The CDR3 has 18 residues. CDR3 nucleotides: TGTGCCAGCAGCCCCCAGATTGGGGGAGGGGGCGAGCAAGAGACCCAGTACTTC. This codes for CASSPQIGGGGEQETQYF.

V usage is TRBV10-1 and J usage is TRBJ1-4; 9 nucleotides match TRBD1. The germline V gene has CDR1 WNHNN and CDR2 SYGVQD (reference sequence). J was trimmed by 3 bases and V by 4 bases; bases with no gene match: 3. This CDR3 comprises 15 residues. The CDR3 DNA sequence: TGCGCCAGCAGTGTGAGGACAGGGGCTAATGAAAAACTGTTTTTT. It encodes CASSVRTGANEKLFF.

Written as DNA, the CDR3 is TGTGCCAGCACCCTCACGATCAGCCATGGCTACACCTTC. It translates to CASTLTISHGYTF. The rearrangement uses TRBV7-2 and TRBJ1-2, with D uncertain. Trimming removed 7 bases from V and 6 bases from J, with 15 bases in between. From germline, CDR1 is SGHTA and CDR2 FQGNSA. The CDR3 totals 13 residues.

In DNA, the CDR3 is TGTGCCACCAGTGTTGGGGGGCAAGGCAATCAGCCCCAGCATTTT. It encodes CATSVGGQGNQPQHF. The rearrangement uses TRBV24-1 and TRBJ1-5; tentative D call: TRBD1 (6 bases). The CDR3 covers 15 residues. Germline-derived CDR1 and CDR2 are KGHDR and SFDVKD. The V gene lost 5 bases and the J gene lost 2 bases, with 12 bases spanning the gap.

The chain has TRBV14 and TRBJ1-2, with unresolved D. V lost 3 bases and J lost 4, with 6 bases in between. The CDR3 contains 12 residues. Germline CDR1 reads SGHDN; CDR2 reads FVKESK. In DNA form, the CDR3 reads TGTGCCAGCAGCCAGGCCCTCTATGGCTACACCTTC. Protein product: CASSQALYGYTF.

V gene TRBV7-8 combines with J gene TRBJ1-5; TRBD1 might be the D (5 bases). The CDR3 covers 16 residues. The ends were cut back, 1 base at V and 0 bases at J, with 10 bases in the middle. CDR1 and CDR2 (germline): SGHVS, FQNEAQ. CDR3: CASSLGGEFSNQPQHF. The CDR3 DNA reads TGTGCCAGCAGCTTAGGGGGGGAATTTAGCAATCAGCCCCAGCATTTT.

The V call is TRBV19, the J call TRBJ1-5; perhaps TRBD1 as D (5 bases). V was shortened by 5 bases and J by 5 bases, with 16 bases between the two germline ends. Germline V gene sequence: CDR1 LNHDA, CDR2 SQIVND (reference sequence). The CDR3 length is 15 residues. CDR3 sequence (DNA): TGTGCCAGTAGTCTGGGGGGTTCTGGATATCAGCCCCAGCATTTT. Translation gives CASSLGGSGYQPQHF.

This rearrangement joins TRBV18 to TRBJ1-2; D is unclear. Germline V gene lookup returns CDR1 KGHSH and CDR2 LQKENI. Between the trimmed V and J ends, which lost 3 bases and 7 bases, there was a span of 12 bases. There are 13 residues in the CDR3. This chain's CDR3 is CASSPSDLGGYTF. In DNA, the CDR3 is TGTGCCAGCTCACCCTCAGATCTCGGTGGCTACACCTTC.

The genes are TRBV7-8 and TRBJ1-2, with 8 positions matching TRBD1. In germline, CDR1 is SGHVS, CDR2 FQNEAQ. CDR3 length equals 14 residues. V gave up 6 bases and J gave up 2 bases; unmatched junction bases: 5. This CDR3 is CASRSDRDNYGYTF. In nucleotides, the CDR3 is TGTGCCAGCAGGTCGGACAGGGACAACTATGGCTACACCTTC.

V and J are TRBV4-3 and TRBJ2-2; the match to TRBD2 covers 7 bases. V shed 0 bases, J shed 0 bases, and the junction held 4 bases outside the gene matches. The CDR3 has 17 amino acids. Germline V gives CDR1 LGHNA, CDR2 YSLEER. In DNA, the CDR3 is TGCGCCAGCAGCCAAGATCCTGCGGGGGCGAACACCGGGGAGCTGTTTTTT. Translation: CASSQDPAGANTGELFF.

The chain carries TRBV3-1 (or the pseudogene TRBV3-2) and TRBJ2-7, with a possible D match to TRBD1 (6 bases). Deletions cut 0 bases from V and 2 bases from J, with 14 bases between. There are 16 residues in the CDR3. The germline CDR1 and CDR2 sequences are LGHDT and YNNKEL (reference sequence). As DNA, the CDR3 is TGTGCCAGCAGCCAAGAGCGGACAGTCAACCCCTACGAGCAGTACTTC. Protein sequence: CASSQERTVNPYEQYF.

The chain couples TRBV11-2 to TRBJ2-2, with TRBD2 matching 7 bases. CDR3 size: 13 residues. Per the germline V gene, CDR1 is SGHAT and CDR2 is FQNNGV. The V gene end was trimmed by 8 bases and the J gene end by 5 bases; junction bases not matched to a gene: 5. The CDR3 nucleotides are TGTGCCAGCGCTTATAGCGGGACCGGGGAGCTGTTTTTT. Residues: CASAYSGTGELFF.

The gene calls are TRBV6-5 and TRBJ2-2; D is unresolved. CDR1 is MNHEY, CDR2 SVGAGI, per germline. Trimming left V 0 bases short and J 4 bases short, with 12 bases between. The CDR3 loop spans 16 amino acids. This CDR3 is CASSYSGRPPTGELFF. The CDR3 DNA sequence: TGTGCCAGCAGTTACTCAGGCAGGCCCCCCACCGGGGAGCTGTTTTTT.

The chain links TRBV25-1 to TRBJ2-3; 7 bases agree with TRBD1. CDR1 and CDR2 from the germline V gene are MGHDK and SYGVNS. The V gene end was trimmed by 1 base and the J gene end by 0 bases; junction bases not matched to a gene: 4. This CDR3 contains 16 residues. CDR3 bases: TGTGCCAGCAGTGAATGGGGGACAGATAGCACAGATACGCAGTATTTT. As protein: CASSEWGTDSTDTQYF.

The chain uses TRBV5-1 and TRBJ2-2; 11 positions agree with TRBD1. The CDR3 runs to 17 residues. Germline values: CDR1 SGHRS, CDR2 YFSETQ. After removal of 4 bases from V and 5 bases from J, the junction contained 10 bases not matched to a gene. The CDR3 DNA follows: TGCGCCAGCAGCGAAACCGGGACAGGGGGTAGAACCGGGGAGCTGTTTTTT. Amino acids: CASSETGTGGRTGELFF.